Below, 2 T cell receptor beta chains from the same sample are listed, as sequenced in a study of somatic mutations in cytotoxic T cells in rheumatoid arthritis. Some clones are missing from TCRdb's copy, which holds only in-frame ones; the method was immunoSEQ multiplex PCR. This table has approximately 20,000 clones, roughly 85% appearing once. Sequencing was done on a sample of CD8+ T cells sorted from blood. All receptors derive from a woman between 35 and 50 years old with rheumatoid arthritis.

This clone was seen only a few times. The rearrangement links TRBV6-5 to TRBJ2-2; TRBD2 aligns across 8 bases. Trimming took 2 bases from V and 1 from J; bases not matched to a gene: 3. The germline gives CDR1 MNHEY, CDR2 SVGAGI. There are 16 residues in the CDR3. The DNA of the CDR3 is TGTGCCAGCAGTTACGGGGGACTAGAGAACACCGGGGAGCTGTTTTTT. This sequence encodes CASSYGGLENTGELFF.

In this sample, this clone turned up a few times. This rearrangement joins TRBV29-1 to TRBJ1-1, with 12 bases aligning to TRBD1. V lost 8 bases, J lost 5 bases, and 9 bases stayed unmatched. Germline V gives CDR1 SQVTM, CDR2 ANQGSEA. This CDR3 has 14 amino acids. The CDR3 loop reads CSSIGTGGATEAFF. The CDR3 DNA reads TGCAGCTCGATTGGGACAGGGGGCGCGACTGAAGCTTTCTTT. The full variable domain, with the rest looked up from reference TRBV29-1 and TRBJ1-1, is SAVISQKPSRDICQRGTSLTIQCQVDSQVTMMFWYRQQPGQSLTLIATANQGSEATYESGFVIDKFPISRPNLTFSTLTVSNMSPEDSSIYLCSSIGTGGATEAFFGQGTRLTVV.